This T cell receptor (beta chain) was documented in a study of metastatic and nonmetastatic thyroid tumors (dated by TCRdb to the early 2020s). At the level of the whole study: Repertoires from peripheral blood and from tumor or nodule tissue samples of malignant and benign thyroid patients were compared.

This clone was detected many times. Its antigen is still unknown. Qualities for individual bases were not recorded, and no much larger clone is one base off. None of the patients had been given any treatment before thyroid surgery. Patient clinical samples collected from about 2011 to 2018 were retrospectively analysed using T-cell receptor beta sequencing. The research as a whole found: In both blood and tumor samples, malignant tumors were reported to have significantly higher TCR beta diversity than benign nodules.

The protocol used for the library was PCR. Data came from an Illumina HiSeq 4000. High-throughput sequencing was used to profile the TCR beta-chain CDR3 region of each patient. The authors' pipeline ran thus. Drawing on CDR3 differences between clinicopathological groups, the researchers built a classifier meant to tell apart patients with distant-metastatic papillary thyroid cancer. Repertoire diversity was assessed with the Shannon index, and tumor-blood repertoire similarity with the Morisita-Horn index. TCRdb reprocessed the public reads (quality trimming at Q25 with fastp, clone calling with MiXCR) and kept in-frame beta chains. In this record, the V and J calls reflect TCRdb's handling and not the investigators' own analysis. The sample table contains about 59,000 clones; only one count was recorded for around 15% of them. Of the sample, over 9% is held by the ten largest clones. V is pruned by 3 bases and J by 2 bases, leaving 5 bases of the junction without a gene match. The CDR3 holds 15 amino acids from the cysteine to the phenylalanine. Only CDR3 DNA is held: 45 bases, read in frame from base 1. CDR1 and CDR2 were assigned from the germline V gene (reference sequence) as MNHEY and SMNVEV.

The sample comprised blood. The source is a male donor with papillary thyroid cancer or a benign thyroid nodule (not recorded which). Some clones in this sample may be carry-over from other donors' samples. The chain is made from TRBV27 and TRBJ2-7, and 9 junction bases match TRBD1. The CDR3 in this case is CASSFSGTGTYEQYF. The sequence in DNA is TGTGCCAGCAGTTTCTCCGGGACAGGGACCTACGAGCAGTACTTC.